This TCR beta chain was captured in a study of T cells in localized non-small cell lung cancer. Broader study findings: Sequencing covered just one tumor region, so heterogeneity cannot be ruled out. Median around 60 top-100 tumor clones were shared with paired adjacent lung. Among the tissues sampled, uninvolved adjacent lung had the highest T cell clonality, above tumor. Greater blood T cell density accompanied longer overall survival.

As to this clone: The antigen is undetermined.

Germline CDR1 reads LNHDA; CDR2 reads SQIVND (reference sequence). The CDR3 loop spans 16 amino acids. V was shortened by 6 bases and J by 1 base, with 18 bases between the two germline ends. Repertoires were generated with immunoSEQ multiplex PCR, while TCRdb's copy carries only in-frame clones and drops some. The sample contains fewer than 1,500 clones, about 25% of which appear only once. This chain connects TRBV19 to TRBJ1-1; possibly TRBD1 for D (5 bases). Source: lung tumor tissue, taken before any cancer treatment. This receptor was identified in a male donor older than 55 with stage II lung adenocarcinoma. Written as DNA, the CDR3 is TGTGCCAGTAGAAAACAAACGGGACGCACGAACACTGAAGCTTTCTTT. It yields the protein CASRKQTGRTNTEAFF.